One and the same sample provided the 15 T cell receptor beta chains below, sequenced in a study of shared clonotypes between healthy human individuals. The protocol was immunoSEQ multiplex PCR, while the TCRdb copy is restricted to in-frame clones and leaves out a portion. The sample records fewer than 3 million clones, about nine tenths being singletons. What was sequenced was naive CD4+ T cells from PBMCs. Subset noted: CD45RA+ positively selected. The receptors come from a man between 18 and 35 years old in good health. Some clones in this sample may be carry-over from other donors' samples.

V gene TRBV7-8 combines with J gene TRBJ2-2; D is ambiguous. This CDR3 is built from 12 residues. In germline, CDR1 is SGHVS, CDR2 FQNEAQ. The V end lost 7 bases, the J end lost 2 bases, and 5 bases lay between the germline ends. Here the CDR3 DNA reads TGTGCCAGCAACACAAACACCGGGGAGCTGTTTTTT. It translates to CASNTNTGELFF.

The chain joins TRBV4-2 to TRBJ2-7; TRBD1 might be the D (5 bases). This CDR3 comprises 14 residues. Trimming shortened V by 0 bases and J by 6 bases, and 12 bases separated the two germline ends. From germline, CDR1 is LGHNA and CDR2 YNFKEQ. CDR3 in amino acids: CASSQDLVGVEQYF. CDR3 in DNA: TGTGCCAGCAGCCAAGATCTGGTAGGGGTCGAGCAGTACTTC.

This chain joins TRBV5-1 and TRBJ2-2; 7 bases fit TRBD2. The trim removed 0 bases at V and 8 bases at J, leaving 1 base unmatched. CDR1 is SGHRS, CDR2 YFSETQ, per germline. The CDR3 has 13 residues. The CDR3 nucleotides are TGCGCCAGCAGCTTGGGCGGGAGTGGGGAGCTGTTTTTT. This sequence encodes CASSLGGSGELFF.

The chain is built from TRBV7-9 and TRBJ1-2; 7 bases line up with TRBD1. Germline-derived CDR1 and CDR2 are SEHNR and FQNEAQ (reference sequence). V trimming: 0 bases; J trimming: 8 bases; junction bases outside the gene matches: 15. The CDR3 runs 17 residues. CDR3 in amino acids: CASSLARPGGFVSGYTF. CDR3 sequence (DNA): TGTGCCAGCAGCTTAGCCCGGCCAGGGGGGTTTGTTTCGGGCTACACCTTC.

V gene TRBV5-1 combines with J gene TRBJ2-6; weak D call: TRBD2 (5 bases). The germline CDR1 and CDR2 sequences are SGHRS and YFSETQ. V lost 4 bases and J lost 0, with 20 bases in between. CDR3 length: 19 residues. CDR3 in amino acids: CASSNPAGSSRSGANVLTF. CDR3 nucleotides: TGCGCCAGCAGCAACCCGGCGGGCAGTTCACGCTCTGGGGCCAACGTCCTGACTTTC.

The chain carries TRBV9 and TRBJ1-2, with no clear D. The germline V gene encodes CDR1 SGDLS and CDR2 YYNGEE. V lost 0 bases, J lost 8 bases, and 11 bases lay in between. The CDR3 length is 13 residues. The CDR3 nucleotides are TGTGCCAGCAGCGTAGCCCCCGGGGAGGGCTACACCTTC. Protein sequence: CASSVAPGEGYTF.

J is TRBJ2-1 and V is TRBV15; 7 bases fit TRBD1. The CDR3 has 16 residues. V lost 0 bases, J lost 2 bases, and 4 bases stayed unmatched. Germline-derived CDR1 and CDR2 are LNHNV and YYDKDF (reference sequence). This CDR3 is CATSREGQSTYNEQFF. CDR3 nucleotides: TGTGCCACCAGCAGAGAGGGACAGAGTACCTACAATGAGCAGTTCTTC. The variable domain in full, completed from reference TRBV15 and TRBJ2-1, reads DAMVIQNPRYQVTQFGKPVTLSCSQTLNHNVMYWYQQKSSQAPKLLFHYYDKDFNNEADTPDNFQSRRPNTSFCFLDIRSPGLGDTAMYLCATSREGQSTYNEQFFGPGTRLTVL.

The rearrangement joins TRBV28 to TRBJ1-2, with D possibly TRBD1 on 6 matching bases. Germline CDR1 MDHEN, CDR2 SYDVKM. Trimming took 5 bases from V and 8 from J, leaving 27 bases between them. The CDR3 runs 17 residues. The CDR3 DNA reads TGTGCCAGCAGTCCCGCGGGACACCCAAACGGGGCTTACGGCTACACCTTC. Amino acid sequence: CASSPAGHPNGAYGYTF.

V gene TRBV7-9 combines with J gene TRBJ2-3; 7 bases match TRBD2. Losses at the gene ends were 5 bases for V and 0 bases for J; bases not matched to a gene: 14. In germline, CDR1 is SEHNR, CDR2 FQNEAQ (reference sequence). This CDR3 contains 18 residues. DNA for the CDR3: TGTGCCAGCAGCCCCACCGTGGGGAGACTAGCTAGCACAGATACGCAGTATTTT. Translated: CASSPTVGRLASTDTQYF.

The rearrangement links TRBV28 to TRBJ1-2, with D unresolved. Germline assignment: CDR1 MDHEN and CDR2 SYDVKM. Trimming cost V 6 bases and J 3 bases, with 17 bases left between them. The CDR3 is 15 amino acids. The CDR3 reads CASSPPTALYYGYTF. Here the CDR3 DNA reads TGTGCCAGCAGCCCTCCAACAGCGTTGTACTATGGCTACACCTTC.

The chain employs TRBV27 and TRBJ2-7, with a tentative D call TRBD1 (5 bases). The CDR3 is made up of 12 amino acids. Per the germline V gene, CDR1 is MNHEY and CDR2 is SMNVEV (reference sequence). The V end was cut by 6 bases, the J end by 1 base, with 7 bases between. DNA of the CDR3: TGTGCCAGCAGAGGGGTTTCCTACGAGCAGTACTTC. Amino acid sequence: CASRGVSYEQYF.

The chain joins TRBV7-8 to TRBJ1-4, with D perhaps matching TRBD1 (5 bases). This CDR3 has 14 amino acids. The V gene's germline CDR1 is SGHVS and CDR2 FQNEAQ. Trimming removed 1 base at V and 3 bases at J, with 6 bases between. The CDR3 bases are TGTGCCAGCAGCTTAGGGGGGGCTAATGAAAAACTGTTTTTT. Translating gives CASSLGGANEKLFF.

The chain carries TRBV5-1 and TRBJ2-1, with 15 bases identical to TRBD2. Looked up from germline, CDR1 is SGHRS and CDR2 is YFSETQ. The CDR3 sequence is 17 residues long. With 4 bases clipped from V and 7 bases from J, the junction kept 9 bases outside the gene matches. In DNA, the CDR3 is TGCGCCAGCAGCCCGGGACTAGCGGGAGGATTTCGGAATGAGCAGTTCTTC. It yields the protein CASSPGLAGGFRNEQFF.

In nucleotides, the CDR3 is TGTGCCAGCAGTGAAGCCCCTACAGGGTCGGGACAGCCCCAGCATTTT. Its protein product is CASSEAPTGSGQPQHF. J is TRBJ1-5 and V is TRBV6-1; weak D call: TRBD1 (6 bases). The V and J ends lost 0 bases and 7 bases respectively, with 16 bases between them. The CDR3 contains 16 residues. Germline loops: CDR1 MNHNS, CDR2 SASEGT.

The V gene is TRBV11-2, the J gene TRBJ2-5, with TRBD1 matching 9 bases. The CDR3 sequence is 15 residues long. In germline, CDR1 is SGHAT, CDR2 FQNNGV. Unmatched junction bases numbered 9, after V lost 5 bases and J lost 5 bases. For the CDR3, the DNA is TGTGCCAGCAGCACCCGGGACAGGGTGTGGGAGACCCAGTACTTC. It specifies CASSTRDRVWETQYF. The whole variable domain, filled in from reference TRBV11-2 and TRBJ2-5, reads EAGVAQSPRYKIIEKRQSVAFWCNPISGHATLYWYQQILGQGPKLLIQFQNNGVVDDSQLPKDRFSAERLKGVDSTLKIQPAKLEDSAVYLCASSTRDRVWETQYFGPGTRLLVL.